One sample yielded the 9 T cell receptor beta chains listed below, sequenced in a study of PD-L1 blockade in urothelial cancer. The table came from immunoSEQ multiplex PCR; TCRdb's copy has only in-frame clones and leaves some out. The table shows about 15,000 clones, with around nine tenths occurring only once. The source was PBMCs, collected around atezolizumab (anti-PD-L1) treatment. The source of these receptors is a man between 65 and 85 years old with urothelial cancer.

This chain links TRBV28 with TRBJ1-5, with D hard to call. The CDR3 has 12 amino acids. The germline V and J ends were trimmed by 7 bases and 0 bases, with 4 bases remaining between them. CDR1 and CDR2 (germline): MDHEN, SYDVKM. CDR3 coding DNA: TGTGCCAGCAAATATAGCAATCAGCCCCAGCATTTT. This encodes CASKYSNQPQHF.

The genes are TRBV6-6 and TRBJ1-1, with TRBD1 matching 8 bases. The CDR3 contains 16 residues. The V gene's germline CDR1 is MNHNY and CDR2 SVGAGI (reference sequence). J was trimmed by 3 bases and V by 0 bases; bases with no gene match: 6. The CDR3 protein is CASSYSLATGDTEAFF. As DNA, the CDR3 is TGTGCCAGCAGTTACTCGCTGGCGACAGGGGACACTGAAGCTTTCTTT.

The chain is built from TRBV9 and TRBJ2-2, with a weak D call TRBD1 (5 bases). The CDR3 is 14 residues long. The V gene lost 3 bases and the J gene lost 0 bases, with 6 bases spanning the gap. Germline CDR1 is SGDLS and CDR2 is YYNGEE. CDR3 amino acids: CASSGGPNTGELFF. The CDR3 DNA is TGTGCCAGCAGCGGGGGCCCGAACACCGGGGAGCTGTTTTTT.

The CDR3 spells CASSLTGSGGNYNEQFF. CDR3 bases: TGCGCCAGCAGCTTGACTGGTAGCGGGGGGAATTACAATGAGCAGTTCTTC. The rearrangement links TRBV5-1 to TRBJ2-1, with 10 bases lining up with TRBD2. Unmatched junction bases numbered 8, after V lost 1 base and J lost 4 bases. Germline V gene lookup returns CDR1 SGHRS and CDR2 YFSETQ. There are 17 residues in the CDR3.

V usage is TRBV12-5 and J usage is TRBJ2-7; maybe TRBD1 (6 bases). The CDR3 length is 14 residues. V shed 6 bases and J shed 0 bases, with 12 bases lying between them. Germline CDR1 and CDR2: LGHNT and FRNRAP. CDR3: CASGSWGPSYEQYF. The CDR3 nucleotides are TGTGCTAGTGGCTCGTGGGGGCCCTCCTACGAGCAGTACTTC.

The CDR3 here is CASSPRQNSPLHF. CDR3 bases: TGTGCCAGCAGTCCCAGGCAGAATTCACCCCTCCACTTT. V and J are TRBV27 and TRBJ1-6, with D unclear. From germline, CDR1 is MNHEY and CDR2 SMNVEV (reference sequence). The CDR3 length is 13 residues. V shed 5 bases and J shed 7 bases, with 9 bases lying between them.

V is TRBV10-3 and J is TRBJ1-5; D call uncertain. With 2 bases removed from V and 4 bases from J, the gap between germline ends came to 12 bases. This CDR3 spans 15 amino acids. Germline assignment: CDR1 ENHRY and CDR2 SYGVKD. The CDR3 spells CAISEARAGNQPQHF. The CDR3 DNA is TGTGCCATCAGTGAGGCGCGGGCGGGGAATCAGCCCCAGCATTTT.

V usage is TRBV6-5 and J usage is TRBJ1-2; D is perhaps TRBD1 (6 bases). With 7 bases removed from V and 1 base from J, the gap between germline ends came to 16 bases. This CDR3 region has 15 residues. Germline V gene sequence: CDR1 MNHEY, CDR2 SVGAGI. CDR3 coding DNA: TGTGCCAGCATCCAATCCGGGACACTTAACTATGGCTACACCTTC. Translated, it gives CASIQSGTLNYGYTF.

This rearrangement joins TRBV18 to TRBJ2-3; D gene ambiguous. The CDR3 extends over 12 amino acids. The V end lost 4 bases, the J end lost 6 bases, and 8 bases lay between the germline ends. Germline V gene lookup returns CDR1 KGHSH and CDR2 LQKENI. CDR3 sequence (DNA): TGTGCCAGCTCACAGCCCTCCGATACGCAGTATTTT. Amino acids: CASSQPSDTQYF.